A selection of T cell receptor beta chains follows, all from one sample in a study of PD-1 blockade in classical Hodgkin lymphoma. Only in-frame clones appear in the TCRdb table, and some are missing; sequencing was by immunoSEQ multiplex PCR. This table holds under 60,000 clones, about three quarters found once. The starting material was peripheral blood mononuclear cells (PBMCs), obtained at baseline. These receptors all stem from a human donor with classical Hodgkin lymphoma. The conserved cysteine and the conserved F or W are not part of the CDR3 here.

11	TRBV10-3	AISESTSQPQH
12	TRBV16	ASSQTAGTGEQY
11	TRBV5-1	ASSLALALEAF
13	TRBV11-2	ASSTGLAGTNEQF
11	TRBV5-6	ASSSDRSYEQY
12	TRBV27	ASNPSGERETQY
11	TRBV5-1	ASSLGDRPEAF
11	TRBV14	ASSRADNEKLF
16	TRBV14	ASSHGVVSFSSTDTQY
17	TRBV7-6	ASSSRDRGALGGTDTQY
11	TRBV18	ASSPPHSYEQY
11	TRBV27	ASSFNSGETQY
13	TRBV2	ASKGGEARNTEAF
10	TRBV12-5	ASGSLKYEQY
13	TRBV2	ASSGLTSGADTQY
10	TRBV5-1	ASSPEGFPLH
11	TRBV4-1	ASSQGVYNEQF
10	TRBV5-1	ASSSPQNEQF
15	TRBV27	ASSLGGTVPYSYGYT
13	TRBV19	ASSIGSWDSYGYT
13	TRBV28	ASSLGGLSNQPQH
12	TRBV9	ASSVGQFYTEAF
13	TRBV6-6	ASSKSDSMAPEQY
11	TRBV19	ASTDRGGYEQY
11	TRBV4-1	ASSPPGDQPQH
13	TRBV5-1	ASSRWGDGNQPQH
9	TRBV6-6	ASSLSTEAF
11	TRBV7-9	ASSPFADTPQH
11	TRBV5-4	ASSLDQNYGYT
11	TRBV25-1	ASRTTGGSGYT
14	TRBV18	ASSRGTGGENEKLF
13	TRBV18	ASSPGRSTNEKLF
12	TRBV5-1	ASSLGTGTYGYT